This T cell receptor beta chain is drawn from a study of regulatory T cells in long-lasting Graves disease. HTBI primers from iRepertoire and Arm-PCR of CDR3 regions yielded the TCR beta libraries. A single record per CDR3 protein comes from TCRdb applying MiXCR to the multiplex PCR reads. Of fewer than 550,000 distinct CDR3 sequences listed, over 15% are singletons. Described time point: newly diagnosed GD, antithyroid drugs for less than 3 months. Construction of the TCR library relied on RNA isolated from PBMCs. Ten or more counts support this clonotype. V gave up 3 bases and J gave up 3 bases, with 12 bases separating them. This CDR3 is built from 14 residues. Germline V gives CDR1 SEHNR, CDR2 FQNEAQ (reference sequence). The data also belong to a second study, concerning T cells in Graves' hyperthyroidism and ophthalmopathy.

This chain links TRBV7-9 with TRBJ2-7; D is perhaps TRBD2 (6 bases). Sample: peripheral blood mononuclear cells (PBMCs), taken at new diagnosis, from a patient treated with antithyroid drugs. The source of this sequence is a woman younger than 30 with Graves disease. CDR3 nucleotide sequence: TGTGCCAGCAGCTTCCGGACTAATAACTACGAGCAGTACTTC. Translated, it gives CASSFRTNNYEQYF. Combining the CDR3 with reference TRBV7-9 and TRBJ2-7 gives the whole variable domain DTGVSQNPRHKITKRGQNVTFRCDPISEHNRLYWYRQTLGQGPEFLTYFQNEAQLEKSRLLSDRFSAERPKGSFSTLEIQRTEQGDSAMYLCASSFRTNNYEQYFGPGTRLTVT.